In this sample, the clone carrying this T cell receptor (beta chain) turned up a few times. Repertoires were generated with immunoSEQ multiplex PCR, while TCRdb's copy carries only in-frame clones and drops some. The sample has roughly 190,000 clones, approximately 87% seen once. The entry originates in a study of blood T cell repertoires in COVID-19. The sequence derives from a woman in her sixties with COVID-19, enrolled during active disease. The specimen sequenced was peripheral blood.

The CDR3 DNA reads as TGTGCCTGCCTGGGACTATTTAACGGGGAGCTGTTTTTT. It specifies CACLGLFNGELFF. The V gene is TRBV30, the J gene TRBJ2-2; 7 bases map to TRBD2. The V gene end was trimmed by 6 bases and the J gene end by 7 bases; junction bases not matched to a gene: 8. CDR1 and CDR2 from the germline V gene are GTSNPN and SVGIG (reference sequence). The CDR3 totals 13 residues.